Sequencing of this T cell receptor beta chain was carried out in a study of cytomegalovirus exposure and HLA in healthy donors (dated by TCRdb to 2016 to 2017). Context from the whole study: A later analysis indicated that the 95 to 150 validation repertoires were generated on the platform also employed for the 600 to 750 repertoires of the first cohort. To predict cytomegalovirus infection status, the study brought together high-throughput TCR immunosequencing, statistical association of individual TCRs with disease status, and machine learning. In addition to the first cohort of approximately 650 subjects, a separate validation cohort of some 120 different subjects was used. The study was designed to test whether signatures of past pathogen exposure could be identified by cataloging public T cell receptors. Points the paper makes about the study in general: In both the original and validation cohorts, the classifier was reported to diagnose cytomegalovirus status with high specificity and sensitivity. Subsequent analysis determined that TCRs grouped into clusters in the first cohort also showed a tendency toward co-occurrence across the roughly 120 validation repertoires, and 94% of cluster scores exceeded 0. According to the authors, the approach could potentially be generalized to other disease states and immunological phenotypes. Most TCR sequences were seen in very few donors, while some public TCRs were found in many individuals. All 110 or so repertoires were used to score co-occurrence in the validation cohort in a later analysis, because that analysis had no HLA typing for the cohort. A few of the identified cytomegalovirus-associated TCR beta chains were confirmed in vitro to be specific for cytomegalovirus antigens. The study gave a list of some 150 TCR beta chains associated with cytomegalovirus.

The donors belonged to the validation cohort of around 120 subjects, which was separate from the roughly 670-subject first cohort. A remark on this clone: The clone's antigen remains unknown. Base qualities are not at hand, and no much larger clone is one base apart.

The germline V gene specifies SGHRS as CDR1 and YFSETQ as CDR2. The CDR3 runs 15 residues from the cysteine to the phenylalanine. The DNA shown is the 45-base CDR3, in frame from base 1. V and J are truncated by 0 bases and 0 bases respectively, leaving an intervening sequence of 9 bases. The library was produced with the immunoSEQ multiplex PCR assay. On the study's bioinformatics: To diagnose cytomegalovirus status from the catalog of TCR beta chain sequences, a statistical classification framework was built. In TCRdb, the immuneACCESS table is reduced to in-frame sequences with V and J assigned. These tables do not hold every clone; where another copy was compared, an unresolved V gene accounts for under half, and the others remain unexplained. V and J calls and clone size come straight from that table; D and trimming were deduced from the DNA. Present in this sample are 200,000 to 250,000 clones, less than 85% of which were seen just once. 5.5% to 7% of the sample is taken by the ten largest.

The receptor was isolated from a woman between 18 and 30 years old in good health and CMV-seronegative. The chain is assembled from TRBV5-1 and TRBJ1-1; TRBD1 could be the D gene, as 6 bases match. Sequencing was performed on PBMCs. The CDR3 loop reads CASSLEGTMNTEAFF. The nucleotides are TGCGCCAGCAGCTTGGAAGGGACAATGAACACTGAAGCTTTCTTT.